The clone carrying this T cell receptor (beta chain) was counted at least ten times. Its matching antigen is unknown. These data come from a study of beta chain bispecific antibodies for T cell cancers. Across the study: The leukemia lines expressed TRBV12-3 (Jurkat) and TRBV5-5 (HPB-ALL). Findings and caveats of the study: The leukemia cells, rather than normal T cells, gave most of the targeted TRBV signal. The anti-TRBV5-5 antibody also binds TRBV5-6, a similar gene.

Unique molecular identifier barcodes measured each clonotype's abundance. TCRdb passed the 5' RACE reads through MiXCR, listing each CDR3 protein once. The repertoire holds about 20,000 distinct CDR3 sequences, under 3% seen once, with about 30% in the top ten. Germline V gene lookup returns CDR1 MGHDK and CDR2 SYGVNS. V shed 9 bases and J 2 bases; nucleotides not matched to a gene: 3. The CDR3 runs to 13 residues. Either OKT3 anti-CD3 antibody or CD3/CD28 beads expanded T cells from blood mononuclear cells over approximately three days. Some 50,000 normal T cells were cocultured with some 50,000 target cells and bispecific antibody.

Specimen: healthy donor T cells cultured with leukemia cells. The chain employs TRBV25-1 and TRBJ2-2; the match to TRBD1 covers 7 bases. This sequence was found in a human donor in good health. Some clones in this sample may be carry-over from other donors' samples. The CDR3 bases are TGTGCCAGTCGACAGGGAAACACCGGGGAGCTGTTTTTT. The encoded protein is CASRQGNTGELFF.